This T cell receptor (beta chain) derives from a study of CD8+ T cells in alopecia areata. Study-level information: Treatment with tofacitinib (6 to 18 months) was followed by 6 months off drug. The study's findings and limits: Alphabeta T cells residing in normal skin are also sequenced in scalp samples. Clonality exceeded that of normal scalp in lesional scalp, most notably in alopecia totalis/universalis.

V shed 2 bases and J 4 bases; nucleotides not matched to a gene: 3. This CDR3 comprises 15 residues. Germline CDR1 is MNHEY and CDR2 is SMNVEV (reference sequence). As to this clone: The antigen remains unidentified.

Patients with alopecia areata provided lesional scalp punch biopsies as well as peripheral blood. Reverse transcription of extracted RNA yielded cDNA, which provided the sequencing template. Profiled with immunoSEQ multiplex PCR; TCRdb holds only in-frame clones, not every one. The sample lists over 150,000 clones, around 50% occurring once. Sequenced material: CD4+ T cells sorted from blood, taken at week 0. V is TRBV27 and J is TRBJ2-1, with TRBD2 matching 9 bases. This sequence originates from a human donor with alopecia areata. The CDR3 nucleotides read TGTGCCAGCAGTTTAAAAGCGGGGGGTTACAATGAGCAGTTCTTC. Translating it yields CASSLKAGGYNEQFF.